This TCR beta chain emerged from a study of early T cells in non-severe SARS-CoV-2 infection (dated by TCRdb to the early 2020s). A note on the overall study: Because TCR sequencing was done on bulk RNA from unsorted whole blood, the alpha and beta chains could not be paired.

The germline V gene encodes CDR1 WSHSY and CDR2 SAAADI. The CDR3 goes from the cysteine to the phenylalanine over 13 residues. The only DNA kept is the CDR3, 39 bases in frame from the first base. Trimming costs V 0 bases and J 4 bases, and their ends lie 6 bases apart. Libraries came from 5' RACE. Sequenced on a NextSeq 500. Unique molecular identifiers were attached to individual cDNA molecules in the TCR library protocol so that sequencing error and PCR bias could be corrected. TCR alpha and beta chains were both sequenced, and the abundances of alpha and beta sequences in each sample were closely correlated with each other. The paper's data handling went like this. Decombinator V4 was used to annotate the V gene, J gene and CDR3 of the TCR sequences. Expanded TCRs were defined as changing significantly between any two time points under a Poisson model with p below 0.0001. TCR abundances were normalised to the total number of TCRs sequenced per sample and were expressed as counts per million. MAIT TCRs were defined by TRAV1-2 paired with TRAJ12, TRAJ20 or TRAJ33, and iNKT TCRs by TRAV10 paired with TRAJ18. A search of VDJdb, accessed on 1 November 2021, was run for TCRs annotated to CMV, EBV and SARS-CoV-2, with TCRs annotated for multiple antigens excluded. TCRdb took the public reads, trimmed them with fastp at Q25, ran MiXCR for clone calling and kept in-frame beta chains. Each CDR3 protein gets just one entry, which takes the most common genes and DNA from the rows behind it. The V and J calls reflect TCRdb's pipeline rather than the authors' work. The table for this sample lists around 58,000 distinct CDR3 sequences; about 16% of them were counted only once. The ten most abundant clones make up over 8% of the sample.

This clonotype turned up a few times. What this receptor recognizes is not known. Per-base quality was not reported, and no clone a single base away is much larger than it. Set within a cohort of healthcare workers in London, UK, this nested case-control study involved weekly PCR testing of nasopharyngeal swabs along with blood sampling. Healthcare workers were enrolled in the week of the UK lockdown, from 23 to 31 March 2020, and were followed every week for up to roughly 15 weeks. General findings and caveats noted by the study authors: VDJdb matching was skewed toward anti-spike CD8 responses and likely underestimated virus-specific expansions by missing private and CD4 specificities.

This chain is built from TRBV10-2 and TRBJ1-2, with an unclear D gene assignment. This material consisted of whole blood, taken at baseline. The sequence was collected from an adult who was a healthcare worker with PCR-confirmed SARS-CoV-2 infection or an uninfected control (not recorded which). DNA sequence: TGCGCCAGCAGTGAGTCTACCGGCTATGGCTACACCTTC. Translated, it reads CASSESTGYGYTF.